These T cell receptor beta chains were read from a single sample in a study of neurological immune-mediated disorders. TCRdb redid the calling of the 5' RACE reads with MiXCR, one entry per CDR3 protein. This table has roughly 67,000 distinct CDR3 sequences, 4.1% appearing once. The material sequenced was PBMCs. The source of these receptors is a man in his forties or fifties with multiple sclerosis. CDR3s include the opening cysteine and the closing phenylalanine or tryptophan. The D gene is left open where the match is weak. Clone size is given for some rows only: seen once, a few or many times, or a class if the clone is expanded.

J,V,size,D,DNA,CDR3
TRBJ2-5,TRBV20-1,many,NA,TGCAGTGCTAGAGATGGTTTGGGGTTGGAGACCCAGTACTTC,CSARDGLGLETQYF
TRBJ2-3,TRBV3-1,many,NA,TGTGCCAGCAGCCCCGAGAGGGGGGGCACAGATACGCAGTATTTT,CASSPERGGTDTQYF
TRBJ1-2,TRBV3-1,many,TRBD1,TGTGCCAGCAGCCCGACAGGGTTGGATGGCTACACCTTC,CASSPTGLDGYTF
TRBJ2-5,TRBV10-2,many,NA,TGCGCCAGCAGTGAGTCGGGGAGATTCAGCTTCGAGACCCAGTACTTC,CASSESGRFSFETQYF
TRBJ2-5,TRBV7-2,many,NA,TGTGCCAGCAGCTTACGACGGGGTCAAGAGACCCAGTACTTC,CASSLRRGQETQYF
TRBJ2-3,TRBV5-1,many,NA,TGCGCCAGCAGCATGGGATTCCTCACAGATACGCAGTATTTT,CASSMGFLTDTQYF
TRBJ2-2,TRBV12-3/TRBV12-4,many,NA,TGTGCCAGCAATAAGGGACTCCAGCGGGTTGGGGAGCTGTTTTTT,CASNKGLQRVGELFF
TRBJ2-7,TRBV6-2/TRBV6-3,many,TRBD2,TGTGCCAGCAGTTACAGAGGAAGCGGGGTTTTGTACGAGCAGTACTTC,CASSYRGSGVLYEQYF
TRBJ2-3,TRBV7-2,many,TRBD2,TGTGCCAGCAGCCGAGAGGCGGCGGGGGGTCGAACAGATACGCAGTATTTT,CASSREAAGGRTDTQYF
TRBJ2-7,TRBV18,NA,NA,TGTGCCAGCTCACCCCAGCCTAGAAGAGGAGACGAGCAGTACTTC,CASSPQPRRGDEQYF
TRBJ2-7,TRBV12-3/TRBV12-4,many,NA,TGTGCCAGCAGCCCACAAACTGACGAGCAGTACTTC,CASSPQTDEQYF
TRBJ2-5,TRBV29-1,many,NA,TGCAGCGCGGACGCCGGGACAGCCTCGGGGGTCCAGTACTTC,CSADAGTASGVQYF
TRBJ1-4,TRBV7-2,NA,TRBD1,TGTGCCAGCACTGGACAGGGAGGGGGTGACGAAAAACTGTTTTTT,CASTGQGGGDEKLFF
TRBJ2-7,TRBV2,many,NA,TGTGCCAGCAGTGGACAGTCCTACGAGCAGTACTTC,CASSGQSYEQYF
TRBJ2-1,TRBV6-2/TRBV6-3,many,TRBD2,TGTGCCAGCAGTCCCCGGACTAGCGGGGGGGCCTTTTGGAATGAGCAGTTCTTC,CASSPRTSGGAFWNEQFF
TRBJ1-5,TRBV6-2/TRBV6-3,many,NA,TGTGCCAGCAGTTACCCGGACACGGGGGGCTGGACCCAGCATTTT,CASSYPDTGGWTQHF
TRBJ2-1,TRBV12-3/TRBV12-4,NA,TRBD1,TGTGCCAGCAGCCGGACAGGGACCCCGGGCCCCTCTTACAATGAGCAGTTCTTC,CASSRTGTPGPSYNEQFF
TRBJ1-2,TRBV9,many,NA,TGTGCCAGCAGCGTAGACAGCGGGTATGGCTACACCTTC,CASSVDSGYGYTF
TRBJ2-2,TRBV7-6,many,TRBD2,TGTGCCAGCAGCCCGGGGGGGCCGGGGACCGGGGAGCTGTTTTTT,CASSPGGPGTGELFF
TRBJ2-2,TRBV4-1,many,TRBD2,TGCGCCAGCAGCCAAGATTGGGAGACTAGCGGGGACACCGGGGAGCTGTTTTTT,CASSQDWETSGDTGELFF
TRBJ2-4,TRBV12-3/TRBV12-4,many,TRBD2,TGTGCCAGCAGTTTAGGGGGACTAGCGACAGACATTCAGTACTTC,CASSLGGLATDIQYF
TRBJ2-5,TRBV15,many,NA,TGTGCCACCAGCAGAGATCTTTTTTACCAAGAGACCCAGTACTTC,CATSRDLFYQETQYF
TRBJ2-2,TRBV5-1,many,NA,TGCGCCAGCAAAACGGGACAGAACACCGGGGAGCTGTTTTTT,CASKTGQNTGELFF
TRBJ2-3,TRBV7-2,many,NA,TGTGCCAGCAGCCCTCATTCCCGCAGCGATACGCAGTATTTT,CASSPHSRSDTQYF
TRBJ1-1,TRBV7-3,many,NA,TGTGCCAGCAGCCCCGGGTTGGGCACTGAAGCTTTCTTT,CASSPGLGTEAFF
TRBJ1-4,TRBV5-1,many,TRBD1,TGCGCCAGCAGCAGGACAGGGGGCGGAGAAAAACTGTTTTTT,CASSRTGGGEKLFF